This note documents a single T cell receptor (beta chain) sequence. In the sorted-subset replicate PCRs, 150 to 200 ng DNA, roughly 30,000 T cell genomes, was used. Here immunoSEQ multiplex PCR was the method, and the copy in TCRdb shows in-frame clones only, minus some. The sample lists some 2,000,000 clones, around 96% occurring once. Trimming left V 3 bases short and J 5 bases short, with 16 bases between. CDR1 and CDR2 from the germline V gene are LNHDA and SQIVND (reference sequence). This CDR3 has 16 residues. The data stem from a study of shared clonotypes between healthy human individuals. CD8 cells classed as naive were CD45RO-negative and positively selected for CCR7, excluding terminally differentiated effector memory CD45RA+ cells.

The sequenced sample consisted of naive CD8+ T cells sorted from blood. The clonotype was recovered from a man between 18 and 35 years old in good health. The V and J genes are TRBV19 and TRBJ2-2; maybe TRBD2 (6 bases). CDR3: CASSILPGVKTGELFF. The CDR3 nucleotides are TGTGCCAGTAGTATTCTCCCGGGAGTTAAAACCGGGGAGCTGTTTTTT.